Sequencing of this T cell receptor (beta chain) was carried out in a study of CD8+CD57+ T cells in acquired aplastic anemia. Study details: DNA per sorted CD4+ or CD8+ sample ranged about 0.17 to 30 ug, averaging approximately 3.3 ug. General observations from the study: CD8+ Simpson's diversity showed no significant patient-control difference.

Germline V gene lookup returns CDR1 MNHEY and CDR2 SVGAGI. The CDR3 has 15 amino acids. Trimming pared 7 bases from V and 6 bases from J, leaving 21 bases between. Genomic DNA constituted the template upon which TCR beta VDJ and CDR3 profiling was performed. MiXCR, run by TCRdb on the reads, gives a single entry per CDR3 protein. The table shows 150,000 to 160,000 distinct CDR3 sequences, with just over 50% occurring only once. CD8+CD57+ cell expansion, shown by flow cytometry, had occurred in the patients selected for sequencing. This clonotype was observed at least ten times. Its antigen is not identified.

This receptor was identified in a human donor with aplastic anemia. What was sequenced was sorted CD4+, CD8+, or CD8+CD57+ T cells (not recorded which) from PBMCs. The chain recombines TRBV6-5 with TRBJ1-1; weak D call: TRBD1 (5 bases). In DNA form, the CDR3 reads TGTGCCAGCATAGGGGACCGAATGGGCTCTCCTGAAGCTTTCTTT. It specifies CASIGDRMGSPEAFF.